The rows below give T cell receptor beta chains drawn from one sample of a study of blood T cells in healthy people across ages. TCRdb independently ran MiXCR on the 5' RACE reads; one entry per CDR3 protein. The repertoire holds over a million distinct CDR3 sequences, with over 35% as singletons. Sequenced sample: blood. Source of these receptors: an older woman in good health. CDR3s include the opening cysteine and the closing phenylalanine or tryptophan. Clone size, where shown, is once, few, many, or a class for clones that have expanded.

v_call,j_call,clone_size,cdr3_aa
TRBV3-1,TRBJ2-1,.,CASSTFEGSYNEQFF
TRBV20-1,TRBJ2-7,.,CSARDLLGQGHYEQYF
TRBV15,TRBJ2-3,many,CATSQGMTDTQYF
TRBV3-1,TRBJ1-2,.,CASSPRVGAGGDILNYGYTF
TRBV9,TRBJ2-7,.,CASSPTSRGSDEQYF
TRBV5-1,TRBJ2-1,.,CASSFSQGDGYNEQFF
TRBV7-9,TRBJ2-7,few,CASSLFGTTYEQYF
TRBV5-5,TRBJ2-5,.,CASSQMGAGVQETQYF
TRBV6-5,TRBJ1-1,.,CASSYSRNTMNTEAFF
TRBV20-1,TRBJ2-7,.,CSAGTSYNPYEQYF
TRBV28,TRBJ1-1,.,CASSPLEGMMNTEAFF
TRBV2,TRBJ2-3,.,CASRGRRGTDTQYF
TRBV5-1,TRBJ2-5,.,CASSLESSGRPRETQYF
TRBV5-1,TRBJ1-5,.,CASSIGQGGNQPQHF
TRBV7-9,TRBJ2-4,.,CASSFAVAGGGIQYF
TRBV10-3,TRBJ2-1,few,CAISEPRHEQFF
TRBV7-2,TRBJ2-5,many,CASSPSGWRQETQYF
TRBV6-1,TRBJ2-7,.,CASSGGGFTGWYF
TRBV27,TRBJ2-1,.,CAAAPSGHNEQFF
TRBV6-5,TRBJ1-1,.,CAISSPGTEAFF